This TCR beta chain was retrieved from a study of blood T cell repertoires in COVID-19. Study at large: There were acute and convalescent COVID-19 samples, and they came from the United States, Italy and Spain. Sources were T cells, B-cell-depleted T cells, or PBMCs; the material itself was cDNA or gDNA.

As processed by the authors: Reference gene primer amplification in the assay estimated nucleated cell counts. Only in-frame clones appear in the TCRdb table, and some are missing; sequencing was by immunoSEQ multiplex PCR. The D gene and trimming were derived from the DNA, and the V and J assignments and clone size from that table. The data hold 20,000 to 25,000 clones, with roughly 88% observed a single time. V lost 1 base and J 3 bases, leaving 13 bases between the germline ends. This CDR3 has 15 residues. In germline, CDR1 is MGHRA, CDR2 YSYEKL. The specimen was peripheral blood. The chain is built from TRBV4-1 and TRBJ2-7; D is ambiguous. The sequence was collected from a human donor in a cohort sampled during active COVID-19. The donor label of this sample is uncertain. CDR3 in amino acids: CASSQGSQRNYEQYF. In DNA, the CDR3 is TGCGCCAGCAGCCAAGGGTCCCAGCGTAACTACGAGCAGTACTTC.